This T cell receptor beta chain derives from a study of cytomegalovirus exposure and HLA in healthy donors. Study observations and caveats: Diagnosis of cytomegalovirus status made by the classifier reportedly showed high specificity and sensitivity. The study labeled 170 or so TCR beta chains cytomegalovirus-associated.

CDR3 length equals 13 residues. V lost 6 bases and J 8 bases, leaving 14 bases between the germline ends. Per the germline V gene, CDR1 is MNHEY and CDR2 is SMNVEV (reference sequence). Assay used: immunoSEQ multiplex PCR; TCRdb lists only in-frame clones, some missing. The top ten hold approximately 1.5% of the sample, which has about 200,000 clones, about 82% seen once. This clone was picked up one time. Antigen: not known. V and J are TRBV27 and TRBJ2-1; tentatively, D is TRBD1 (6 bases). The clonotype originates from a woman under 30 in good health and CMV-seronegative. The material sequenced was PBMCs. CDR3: CASRKTGSHEQFF. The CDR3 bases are TGTGCCAGCAGAAAAACAGGGTCACATGAGCAGTTCTTC.